The 7 T cell receptor beta chains below were found in one sample sequenced in a study of blood T cell repertoires in COVID-19. TCRdb's table, derived via immunoSEQ multiplex PCR, lists solely in-frame clones and lacks some. The sample has about 480,000 clones, roughly 90% seen once. Material for sequencing was PBMCs or T cells enriched from blood (not recorded which). The receptors were sampled from a woman in her thirties or forties who had recovered from COVID-19.

The chain employs TRBV9 and TRBJ2-4; the D gene is possibly TRBD1 (5 bases). The CDR3 has 15 amino acids. V gave up 0 bases and J gave up 9 bases, with 16 bases separating them. In germline, CDR1 is SGDLS, CDR2 YYNGEE. CDR3 sequence reads: CASSVAGHLDGIQYF. CDR3 bases: TGTGCCAGCAGCGTAGCCGGACATCTCGACGGCATTCAGTACTTC.

The chain links TRBV7-2 to TRBJ2-5, with 7 bases lining up with TRBD2. CDR1 is SGHTA and CDR2 is FQGNSA in the germline V gene. V was clipped by 5 bases and J by 2 bases; unmatched bases: 2. This CDR3 is built from 13 residues. CDR3 sequence reads: CASSPGLQETQYF. CDR3 DNA sequence: TGTGCCAGCAGCCCGGGACTACAAGAGACCCAGTACTTC.

V gene TRBV5-6 combines with J gene TRBJ2-7; 7 nucleotides agree with TRBD1. The CDR3 consists of 15 residues. Germline CDR1 and CDR2: SGHDT and YYEEEE. J was trimmed by 4 bases and V by 3 bases; bases with no gene match: 10. The CDR3 DNA reads TGTGCCAGCAGCTGGGGACAGCTAATACCGTACGAGCAGTACTTC. It translates to CASSWGQLIPYEQYF.

The gene calls are TRBV10-2 and TRBJ1-2; 10 bases map to TRBD1. The CDR3 has 14 amino acids. The germline V gene has CDR1 WSHSY and CDR2 SAAADI. Trimming removed 3 bases from V and 6 bases from J; junction bases left unmatched: 4. CDR3 in amino acids: CASSEIGTGDGYTF. Here the CDR3 DNA reads TGCGCCAGCAGTGAAATTGGGACAGGGGATGGCTACACCTTC.

This clone occurred a few times. The chain uses TRBV4-1 and TRBJ1-5; D is uncertain. The germline V and J ends were trimmed by 1 base and 4 bases, with 14 bases remaining between them. The CDR3 runs 16 residues. In germline, CDR1 is MGHRA, CDR2 YSYEKL. Written as DNA, the CDR3 is TGCGCCAGCAGCCAAGTCGGGAGGGTGGGAAATCAGCCCCAGCATTTT. This translates into CASSQVGRVGNQPQHF.

As to this clone: This sample includes further DNA sequences coding for the same CDR3. The chain recombines TRBV5-1 with TRBJ2-2, with unresolved D. Germline V gene data show CDR1 as SGHRS and CDR2 as YFSETQ. The CDR3 has 13 amino acids. V lost 2 bases and J 4 bases, leaving 6 bases between the germline ends. The CDR3 sequence is CASSLEPTGELFF. The DNA of the CDR3 is TGCGCCAGCAGCTTAGAGCCCACCGGGGAGCTGTTTTTT.

This rearrangement joins TRBV6-2 or TRBV6-3 to TRBJ2-1; 8 bases line up with TRBD2. The CDR3 length is 15 residues. The V gene end was trimmed by 4 bases and the J gene end by 7 bases; junction bases not matched to a gene: 9. Germline V lookup: CDR1 MNHEY, CDR2 SVGEGT. CDR3 DNA: TGTGCCAGCAGTTCCCAAGCGGGAGTGAGAAATGAGCAGTTCTTC. This sequence encodes CASSSQAGVRNEQFF.